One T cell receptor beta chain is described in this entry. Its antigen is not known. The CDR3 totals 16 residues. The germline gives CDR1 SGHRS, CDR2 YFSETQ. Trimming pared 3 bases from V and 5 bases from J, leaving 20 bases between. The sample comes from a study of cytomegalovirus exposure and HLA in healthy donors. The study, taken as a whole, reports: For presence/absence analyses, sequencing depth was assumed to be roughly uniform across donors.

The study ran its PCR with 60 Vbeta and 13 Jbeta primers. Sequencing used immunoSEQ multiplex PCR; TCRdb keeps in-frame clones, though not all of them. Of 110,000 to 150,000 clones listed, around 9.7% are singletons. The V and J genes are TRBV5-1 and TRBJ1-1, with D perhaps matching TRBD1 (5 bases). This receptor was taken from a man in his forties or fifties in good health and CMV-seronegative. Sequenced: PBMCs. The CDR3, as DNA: TGCGCCAGCAGCTGGGGGGGAGGGCAGGGTGGGACTGAAGCTTTCTTT. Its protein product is CASSWGGGQGGTEAFF.